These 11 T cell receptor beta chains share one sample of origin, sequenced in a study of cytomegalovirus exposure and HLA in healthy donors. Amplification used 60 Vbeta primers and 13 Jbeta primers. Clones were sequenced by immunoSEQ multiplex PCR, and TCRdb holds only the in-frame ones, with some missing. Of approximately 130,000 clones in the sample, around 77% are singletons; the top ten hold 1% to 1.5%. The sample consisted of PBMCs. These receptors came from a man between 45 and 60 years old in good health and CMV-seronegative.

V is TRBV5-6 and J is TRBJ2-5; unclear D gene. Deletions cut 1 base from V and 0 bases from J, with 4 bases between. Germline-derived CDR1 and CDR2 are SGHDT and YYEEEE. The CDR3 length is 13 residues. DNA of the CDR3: TGTGCCAGCAGCTTGCTAAACCAAGAGACCCAGTACTTC. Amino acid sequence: CASSLLNQETQYF.

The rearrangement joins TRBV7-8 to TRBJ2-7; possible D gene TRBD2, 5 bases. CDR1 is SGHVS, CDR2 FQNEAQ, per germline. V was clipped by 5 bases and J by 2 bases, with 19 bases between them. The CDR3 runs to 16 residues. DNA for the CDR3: TGTGCCAGCAGCGCAAAGGCTTTAGCGCCCACCTACGAGCAGTACTTC. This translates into CASSAKALAPTYEQYF.

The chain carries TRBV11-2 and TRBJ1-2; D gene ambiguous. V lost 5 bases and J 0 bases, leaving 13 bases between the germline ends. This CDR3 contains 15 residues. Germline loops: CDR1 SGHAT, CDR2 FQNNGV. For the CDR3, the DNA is TGTGCCAGCAGCCCTATGTGGGGAGCTAACTATGGCTACACCTTC. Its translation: CASSPMWGANYGYTF.

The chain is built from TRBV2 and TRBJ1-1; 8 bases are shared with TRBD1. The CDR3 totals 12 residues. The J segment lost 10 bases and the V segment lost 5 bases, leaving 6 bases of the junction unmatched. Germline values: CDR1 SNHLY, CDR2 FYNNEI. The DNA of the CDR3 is TGTGCCAGCAGTCCCGGACAGGGTGGAGCTTTCTTT. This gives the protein CASSPGQGGAFF.

CDR3 amino acids: CASRRASGIRNEQFF. CDR3 in DNA: TGTGCCAGCAGGAGAGCGTCGGGAATCAGGAATGAGCAGTTCTTC. The chain is built from TRBV7-9 and TRBJ2-1, with D possibly matching TRBD2 (5 bases). The germline V gene has CDR1 SEHNR and CDR2 FQNEAQ (reference sequence). The CDR3 covers 15 residues. The V and J ends lost 6 bases and 7 bases respectively, with 19 bases between them. Together with reference TRBV7-9 and TRBJ2-1, the CDR3 gives the full variable domain: DTGVSQNPRHKITKRGQNVTFRCDPISEHNRLYWYRQTLGQGPEFLTYFQNEAQLEKSRLLSDRFSAERPKGSFSTLEIQRTEQGDSAMYLCASRRASGIRNEQFFGPGTRLTVL.

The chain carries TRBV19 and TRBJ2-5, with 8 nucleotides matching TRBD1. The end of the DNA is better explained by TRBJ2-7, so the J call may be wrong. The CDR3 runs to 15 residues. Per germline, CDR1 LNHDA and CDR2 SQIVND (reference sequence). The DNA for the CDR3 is TGTGCCAGTAGTCCCTTGACAGGGGCGCACTACGAGCAGTACTTC. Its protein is CASSPLTGAHYEQYF.

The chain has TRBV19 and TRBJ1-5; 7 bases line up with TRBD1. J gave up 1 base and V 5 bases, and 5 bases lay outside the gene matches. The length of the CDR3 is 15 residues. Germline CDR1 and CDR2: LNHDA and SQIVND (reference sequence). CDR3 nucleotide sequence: TGTGCCAGTAGTGAAGGGGGCCTGAGCAATCAGCCCCAGCATTTT. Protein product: CASSEGGLSNQPQHF.

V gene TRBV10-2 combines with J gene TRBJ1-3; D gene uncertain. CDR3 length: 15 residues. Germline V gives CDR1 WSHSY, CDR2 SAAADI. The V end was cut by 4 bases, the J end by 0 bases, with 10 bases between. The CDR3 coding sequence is TGCGCCAGCAGTGGAGGGTATACCTCTGGAAACACCATATATTTT. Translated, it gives CASSGGYTSGNTIYF.

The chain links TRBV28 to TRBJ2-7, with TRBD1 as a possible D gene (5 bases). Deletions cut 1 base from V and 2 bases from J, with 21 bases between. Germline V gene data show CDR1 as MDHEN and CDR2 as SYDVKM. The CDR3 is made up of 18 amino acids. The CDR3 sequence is CASSLYPLGAEVAYEQYF. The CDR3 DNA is TGTGCCAGCAGTTTATACCCCCTTGGGGCGGAAGTAGCCTACGAGCAGTACTTC.

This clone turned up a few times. CDR3 bases: TGTGCCAGCAGCCAAGGCGAGGGGACAACCACAGATACGCAGTATTTT. As protein: CASSQGEGTTTDTQYF. V is TRBV4-2 and J is TRBJ2-3; D might be TRBD1 (6 bases). Germline V lookup: CDR1 LGHNA, CDR2 YNFKEQ. The CDR3 runs 16 residues. V was trimmed by 1 base and J by 2 bases, leaving 13 bases between them.

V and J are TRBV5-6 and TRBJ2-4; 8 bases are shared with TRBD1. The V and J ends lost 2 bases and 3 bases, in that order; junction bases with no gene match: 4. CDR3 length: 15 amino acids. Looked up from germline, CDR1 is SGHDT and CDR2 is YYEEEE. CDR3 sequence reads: CASSFRGLDKNIQYF. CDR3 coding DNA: TGTGCCAGCAGCTTCAGGGGGCTGGACAAAAACATTCAGTACTTC.